The rows below give T cell receptor beta chains drawn from one sample of a study of early T cells in non-severe SARS-CoV-2 infection. TCRdb re-analysed the 5' RACE reads in MiXCR, keeping a single row per CDR3 protein. The sample includes about 26,000 distinct CDR3 sequences, around 4.5% of them seen just once. The sequencing sample was made of whole blood. The source of these receptors is an adult who was a healthcare worker with PCR-confirmed SARS-CoV-2 infection or an uninfected control (not recorded which). The CDR3 runs from the conserved cysteine through the conserved F or W. Fields, in order: J gene, clone size, D gene, V gene, CDR3 protein, CDR3 DNA. D genes are given only for firm matches. The size of a clone is reported for some rows only, either as once, few or many, or as a class for expanded clones.

J: TRBJ1-6
size: many
D: -
V: TRBV20-1
CDR3: CSQSSYNSPLHF
DNA: TGCAGCCAGAGCTCCTATAATTCACCCCTCCACTTT

J: TRBJ2-7
size: few
D: -
V: TRBV28
CDR3: CASRQGADEQYF
DNA: TGTGCCAGCAGACAGGGAGCAGACGAGCAGTACTTC

J: TRBJ2-5
size: -
D: -
V: TRBV29-1
CDR3: CSVEAGRGETQYF
DNA: TGCAGCGTTGAAGCAGGGCGCGGGGAGACCCAGTACTTC

J: TRBJ2-3
size: few
D: -
V: TRBV7-9
CDR3: CASSLGKKGRGSDTQYF
DNA: TGTGCCAGCAGCTTAGGAAAGAAGGGGCGGGGCTCAGATACGCAGTATTTT

J: TRBJ1-1
size: many
D: -
V: TRBV11-2
CDR3: CASSLPPMNTEAFF
DNA: TGTGCCAGCAGCTTACCCCCCATGAACACTGAAGCTTTCTTT

J: TRBJ1-1
size: -
D: TRBD1
V: TRBV3-1
CDR3: CASSQGPGDRSTEAFF
DNA: TGTGCCAGCAGCCAAGGCCCTGGGGACAGGAGCACTGAAGCTTTCTTT

J: TRBJ1-1
size: many
D: -
V: TRBV28
CDR3: CASSTFRRGNTEAFF
DNA: TGTGCCAGCAGTACCTTCCGCAGGGGAAACACTGAAGCTTTCTTT

J: TRBJ2-1
size: many
D: -
V: TRBV7-9
CDR3: CASSLSGTGNEQFF
DNA: TGTGCCAGCAGCTTATCCGGCACGGGCAATGAGCAGTTCTTC

J: TRBJ2-2
size: many
D: TRBD1
V: TRBV12-3/TRBV12-4
CDR3: CASSPRGSGRGTGELFF
DNA: TGTGCCAGCAGCCCGCGAGGGTCGGGCAGGGGGACCGGGGAGCTGTTTTTT

J: TRBJ2-7
size: many
D: -
V: TRBV20-1
CDR3: CSARGGTRPYEQYF
DNA: TGCAGTGCTAGGGGGGGGACACGGCCCTACGAGCAGTACTTC

J: TRBJ1-6
size: many
D: -
V: TRBV4-2
CDR3: CASSQEAGGYNSPLHF
DNA: TGTGCCAGCAGCCAAGAGGCGGGGGGCTATAATTCACCCCTCCACTTT

J: TRBJ1-6
size: many
D: -
V: TRBV9
CDR3: CASSVKENSPLHF
DNA: TGTGCCAGCAGCGTAAAAGAGAATTCACCCCTCCACTTT

J: TRBJ2-3
size: many
D: TRBD2
V: TRBV28
CDR3: CASSFSGLAGGPDTQYF
DNA: TGTGCCAGCAGTTTTTCGGGACTAGCGGGGGGGCCAGATACGCAGTATTTT

J: TRBJ1-2
size: many
D: TRBD1
V: TRBV10-1
CDR3: CASSDRQGGGYTF
DNA: TGCGCCAGCAGTGACCGACAGGGGGGCGGCTACACCTTC

J: TRBJ1-6
size: many
D: TRBD1
V: TRBV5-1
CDR3: CASSSTGDNSPLHF
DNA: TGCGCCAGCAGCTCGACAGGGGATAATTCACCCCTCCACTTT

J: TRBJ1-4
size: many
D: TRBD1
V: TRBV30
CDR3: CAWSGGTGGSGGTNEKLFF
DNA: TGTGCCTGGAGTGGAGGGACAGGGGGCTCCGGAGGAACTAATGAAAAACTGTTTTTT

J: TRBJ2-3
size: -
D: TRBD1
V: TRBV20-1
CDR3: CSARDPIGQGARTDTQYF
DNA: TGCAGTGCTAGAGACCCTATTGGACAGGGGGCAAGGACAGATACGCAGTATTTT

J: TRBJ1-1
size: many
D: -
V: TRBV14
CDR3: CASSQGPTSNTEAFF
DNA: TGTGCCAGCAGCCAAGGGCCAACAAGTAACACTGAAGCTTTCTTT

J: TRBJ1-1
size: many
D: -
V: TRBV7-8
CDR3: CASSFGAGGRTEAFF
DNA: TGTGCCAGCAGCTTTGGGGCGGGGGGACGCACTGAAGCTTTCTTT

J: TRBJ1-1
size: many
D: TRBD1
V: TRBV5-1
CDR3: CASSSIPPGQGYTEAFF
DNA: TGCGCCAGCAGCTCCATTCCACCGGGACAGGGTTACACTGAAGCTTTCTTT

J: TRBJ1-1
size: many
D: -
V: TRBV29-1
CDR3: CSVVQNTEAFF
DNA: TGCAGCGTTGTCCAGAACACTGAAGCTTTCTTT

J: TRBJ2-7
size: many
D: -
V: TRBV20-1
CDR3: CSASGTGSYEQYF
DNA: TGCAGTGCTAGCGGTACTGGTTCCTACGAGCAGTACTTC

J: TRBJ1-1
size: few
D: -
V: TRBV7-9
CDR3: CASSRGEVFF
DNA: TGTGCCAGCAGCAGGGGGGAAGTTTTCTTT

J: TRBJ2-7
size: many
D: -
V: TRBV7-8
CDR3: CASSLDLPDRAYEQYF
DNA: TGTGCCAGCAGCTTAGATCTCCCGGACAGAGCATACGAGCAGTACTTC

J: TRBJ2-6
size: -
D: -
V: TRBV7-6
CDR3: CASSLGVSGANVLTF
DNA: TGTGCCAGCAGCTTAGGGGTCTCTGGGGCCAACGTCCTGACTTTC

J: TRBJ1-6
size: many
D: TRBD1
V: TRBV7-6
CDR3: CASSTGQGNSPLHF
DNA: TGTGCCAGCAGCACAGGACAGGGAAATTCACCCCTCCACTTT

J: TRBJ2-6
size: few
D: TRBD1
V: TRBV5-1
CDR3: CASSRQGTGSGANVLTF
DNA: TGCGCCAGCAGCCGACAGGGTACGGGGTCTGGGGCCAACGTCCTGACTTTC

J: TRBJ2-7
size: many
D: TRBD1
V: TRBV18
CDR3: CASSQGQGVYEQYF
DNA: TGTGCCAGCTCACAGGGACAGGGGGTCTACGAGCAGTACTTC

J: TRBJ1-1
size: many
D: -
V: TRBV5-4
CDR3: CASSLDRNTEAFF
DNA: TGTGCCAGCAGCTTGGACAGGAACACTGAAGCTTTCTTT

J: TRBJ1-1
size: many
D: -
V: TRBV30
CDR3: CAWSRKNTEAFF
DNA: TGTGCCTGGAGTCGAAAGAACACTGAAGCTTTCTTT

J: TRBJ2-6
size: -
D: -
V: TRBV20-1
CDR3: CSARDVSGANVLTF
DNA: TGCAGTGCTAGAGATGTCTCTGGGGCCAACGTCCTGACTTTC

J: TRBJ2-7
size: -
D: TRBD1
V: TRBV11-2
CDR3: CASSLRTGVNEQYF
DNA: TGTGCCAGCAGCTTAAGGACAGGGGTCAACGAGCAGTACTTC

J: TRBJ2-5
size: -
D: TRBD2
V: TRBV28
CDR3: CASSLLAGDETQYF
DNA: TGTGCCAGCAGTTTGCTAGCGGGGGATGAGACCCAGTACTTC

J: TRBJ2-5
size: many
D: TRBD2
V: TRBV13
CDR3: CASSSLAGPRETQYF
DNA: TGTGCCAGCAGCTCATTAGCGGGGCCGCGGGAGACCCAGTACTTC

J: TRBJ2-5
size: -
D: TRBD2
V: TRBV4-2
CDR3: CASSQGRGGIETQYF
DNA: TGTGCCAGCAGCCAAGGACGGGGGGGTATTGAGACCCAGTACTTC

J: TRBJ1-2
size: many
D: -
V: TRBV12-3/TRBV12-4
CDR3: CASTRNYGYTF
DNA: TGTGCCAGCACCCGAAATTATGGCTACACCTTC

J: TRBJ2-4
size: medium-sized
D: TRBD2
V: TRBV6-2/TRBV6-3
CDR3: CASSYSTSLVAKNIQYF
DNA: TGTGCCAGCAGTTACTCGACTAGCTTAGTAGCCAAAAACATTCAGTACTTC

J: TRBJ1-5
size: many
D: TRBD1
V: TRBV20-1
CDR3: CSARRGLIGNQPQHF
DNA: TGCAGTGCTAGAAGGGGGCTGATTGGCAATCAGCCCCAGCATTTT

J: TRBJ1-1
size: many
D: -
V: TRBV27
CDR3: CASSYKGQGRAEAFF
DNA: TGTGCCAGCAGTTACAAAGGGCAGGGTAGGGCTGAAGCTTTCTTT

J: TRBJ1-6
size: many
D: -
V: TRBV12-3/TRBV12-4
CDR3: CASSPTRTSNSPLHF
DNA: TGTGCCAGCAGTCCCACGAGGACGTCCAATTCACCCCTCCACTTT

J: TRBJ2-1
size: many
D: TRBD2
V: TRBV7-2
CDR3: CASSSPEGVAGGNNEQFF
DNA: TGTGCCAGCAGCTCCCCCGAGGGGGTAGCGGGGGGCAACAATGAGCAGTTCTTC

J: TRBJ2-3
size: -
D: -
V: TRBV28
CDR3: CASSLQLPTDTQYF
DNA: TGTGCCAGCAGTTTACAGTTGCCCACAGATACGCAGTATTTT

J: TRBJ2-5
size: many
D: -
V: TRBV9
CDR3: CASSTSPTAQETQYF
DNA: TGTGCCAGCAGCACATCACCGACGGCCCAAGAGACCCAGTACTTC

J: TRBJ1-2
size: many
D: -
V: TRBV7-9
CDR3: CASSIGLSSDRTNYGYTF
DNA: TGTGCCAGCAGCATAGGGCTATCATCGGACCGAACTAACTATGGCTACACCTTC

J: TRBJ2-5
size: -
D: -
V: TRBV4-3
CDR3: CASSQEIRVYETQYF
DNA: TGCGCCAGCAGCCAAGAGATTAGGGTTTACGAGACCCAGTACTTC